This T cell receptor (beta chain) is from a study of T cell repertoires in cytomegalovirus infection. Study as a whole: Used in the study were CMV epitopes, some recently identified and HLA-C-restricted, others well-studied and HLA-B-restricted. CMV infection and matching HLA type were both indicated by public TCR beta signatures. Study observations and caveats: The response measured ex vivo was dominated by TCR beta clonotypes (HLA-C-restricted and CMV-specific). Cumulative frequency (of public TCR beta family members) identified carriers of CMV plus the relevant HLA.

The germline gives CDR1 MNHNS, CDR2 SASEGT. With 6 bases removed from V and 3 bases from J, the gap between germline ends came to 12 bases. The CDR3 has 14 residues. This clonotype was observed a single time. Its antigen is as yet unknown. In TCRdb, the reads were re-called with MiXCR into one record per CDR3 protein. The sample lists around 50,000 distinct CDR3 sequences; 15% to 25% were seen once. The specimen was CD8+ T cells from cultured PBMCs, collected from culture after CMV antigen stimulation. This TCR was recovered from a human donor in good health (CMV status not recorded). Some clones in this sample may be carry-over from other donors' samples. This chain joins TRBV6-1 and TRBJ1-5, with unresolved D. The CDR3 coding sequence is TGTGCCAGCAGACGCGCAGGCAACAATCAGCCCCAGCATTTT. Protein: CASRRAGNNQPQHF.